A single sample gave rise to the 19 T cell receptor beta chains below, sequenced in a study of cytomegalovirus exposure and HLA in healthy donors. The method was immunoSEQ multiplex PCR; TCRdb's version includes in-frame clones alone and lacks a portion of them. The sample includes roughly 140,000 clones, about 91% of them seen just once. Sequences were obtained from PBMCs. Receptors originate from a woman under 30 in good health and CMV-seropositive.

The chain uses TRBV2 and TRBJ1-1; maybe TRBD1 (6 bases). The CDR3 spans 16 residues. Trimming took 4 bases from V and 1 from J, leaving 16 bases between them. Germline V lookup: CDR1 SNHLY, CDR2 FYNNEI. CDR3 region: CASSVEQGKGNTEAFF. The DNA for the CDR3 is TGTGCCAGCAGTGTGGAACAGGGAAAGGGGAACACTGAAGCTTTCTTT.

This clone has only one observation. The rearrangement links TRBV29-1 to TRBJ1-5; 7 positions match TRBD1. The CDR3 runs to 19 residues. V lost 0 bases and J lost 0; bases outside the gene matches: 14. The V gene's germline CDR1 is SQVTM and CDR2 ANQGSEA. CDR3 region: CSVEDDFDRVEYSNQPQHF. CDR3 sequence (DNA): TGCAGCGTTGAAGATGACTTCGACAGGGTCGAGTATAGCAATCAGCCCCAGCATTTT.

In DNA, the CDR3 is TGTGCCAGCAGCAAACTTTCAGGGTCAGAGACCCAGTACTTC. It is translated as CASSKLSGSETQYF. The V and J genes are TRBV6-5 and TRBJ2-5, with D perhaps matching TRBD1 (5 bases). The V gene lost 6 bases and the J gene lost 4 bases, with 15 bases spanning the gap. There are 14 residues in the CDR3. Looked up from germline, CDR1 is MNHEY and CDR2 is SVGAGI.

This chain uses TRBV5-4 with TRBJ2-7; 11 positions agree with TRBD1. CDR3 length: 14 amino acids. J was trimmed by 5 bases and V by 10 bases; bases with no gene match: 11. Germline V gene data show CDR1 as SGHNT and CDR2 as YYREEE (reference sequence). In nucleotides, the CDR3 is TGTGCCTACACCCGGACAGGGGGCGCGGACGAGCAGTACTTC. Its translation is CAYTRTGGADEQYF.

The count of this clone is one. This sample also contains other DNA sequences that code for the same CDR3. The CDR3: CASSETSGNTGELFF. The CDR3 DNA follows: TGTGCCAGCAGTGAAACTAGCGGCAACACCGGGGAGCTGTTTTTT. V and J are TRBV2 and TRBJ2-2, with TRBD2 matching 8 bases. V shed 2 bases, J shed 2 bases, and the junction held 1 base outside the gene matches. Germline loops: CDR1 SNHLY, CDR2 FYNNEI. There are 15 residues in the CDR3.

The chain links TRBV2 to TRBJ2-1; D ambiguous. V was clipped by 7 bases and J by 6 bases, with 7 bases between them. In germline, CDR1 is SNHLY, CDR2 FYNNEI. The CDR3 consists of 11 residues. CDR3 amino acids: CASTYSNEQFF. CDR3 sequence (DNA): TGTGCCAGCACATATAGCAATGAGCAGTTCTTC.

The chain is built from TRBV27 and TRBJ2-5; TRBD1 matches 10 bases. With V trimmed by 5 bases and J by 4 bases, 10 bases remained unmatched. CDR1 and CDR2 from the germline V gene are MNHEY and SMNVEV (reference sequence). The CDR3 totals 16 residues. The CDR3 DNA follows: TGTGCCAGCAGTCCAGCCGGGACAGGGGCTCGAGAGACCCAGTACTTC. It yields the protein CASSPAGTGARETQYF.

The rearrangement links TRBV28 to TRBJ2-1, with 8 bases fitting TRBD2. Losses at the gene ends were 5 bases for V and 5 bases for J; bases not matched to a gene: 14. Germline-derived CDR1 and CDR2 are MDHEN and SYDVKM. The CDR3 runs 17 residues. CDR3 in DNA: TGTGCCAGCAGTACCACCGTTGGGACTAGATCCCACAATGAGCAGTTCTTC. It translates to CASSTTVGTRSHNEQFF.

The genes are TRBV5-1 and TRBJ1-3; D is undetermined. The ends were cut back, 0 bases at V and 0 bases at J, with 4 bases in the middle. CDR1 and CDR2 from the germline V gene are SGHRS and YFSETQ. This CDR3 region has 14 residues. CDR3 coding DNA: TGCGCCAGCAGCTTGGCCAGCTCTGGAAACACCATATATTTT. Translated: CASSLASSGNTIYF.

This chain connects TRBV30 to TRBJ2-1, with a weak D call TRBD2 (5 bases). Trimming took off 4 bases at V and 9 bases at J, with 25 bases between the two ends. Germline V lookup: CDR1 GTSNPN, CDR2 SVGIG (reference sequence). The CDR3 runs to 16 residues. The CDR3 spells CAWTQSFRLRAVEQFF. In DNA form, the CDR3 reads TGTGCCTGGACTCAATCGTTCCGACTAAGGGCAGTTGAGCAGTTCTTC.

This chain links TRBV29-1 with TRBJ1-2; 8 positions agree with TRBD1. The CDR3 is 12 residues long. After removal of 5 bases from V and 8 bases from J, the junction contained 7 bases not matched to a gene. Germline V gives CDR1 SQVTM, CDR2 ANQGSEA. The CDR3 sequence: CSVFGTGKGYTF. The CDR3 nucleotides are TGCAGCGTTTTTGGGACAGGAAAGGGCTACACCTTC.

V and J are TRBV28 and TRBJ2-1; D is uncertain. Germline-derived CDR1 and CDR2 are MDHEN and SYDVKM. The V gene lost 2 bases and the J gene lost 9 bases, with 5 bases spanning the gap. The CDR3 contains 11 residues. This CDR3 is CASSLALEQFF. In nucleotides, the CDR3 is TGTGCCAGCAGTTTAGCGCTTGAGCAGTTCTTC.

This chain joins TRBV28 and TRBJ1-2, with 8 bases matching TRBD1. The CDR3 length is 15 residues. Per the germline V gene, CDR1 is MDHEN and CDR2 is SYDVKM. J was trimmed by 5 bases and V by 7 bases; bases with no gene match: 12. The CDR3 DNA follows: TGTGCCAGCAACCCTGCAGGGGGCAGGGAGTATGGCTACACCTTC. Translated, it gives CASNPAGGREYGYTF.

The rearrangement joins TRBV4-2 to TRBJ2-1, with TRBD2 identical over 8 bases. The CDR3 totals 17 residues. The germline CDR1 and CDR2 sequences are LGHNA and YNFKEQ. Trimming removed 0 bases from V and 4 bases from J; junction bases left unmatched: 8. CDR3 bases: TGTGCCAGCAGCCAAGAAATAGCGGGGCCTACTTACAATGAGCAGTTCTTC. It specifies CASSQEIAGPTYNEQFF.

This clone showed up just a few times. The chain carries TRBV10-3 and TRBJ1-6; D is perhaps TRBD1 (6 bases). V was cut by 6 bases and J by 9 bases, with 15 bases left in between. This CDR3 has 14 residues. Germline V CDR1 and CDR2: ENHRY, SYGVKD. The DNA of the CDR3 is TGTGCCATCAGCGCTGGACAGCCTAGTTCACCCCTCCACTTT. Protein: CAISAGQPSSPLHF.

The rearrangement uses TRBV10-3 and TRBJ1-2; the match to TRBD1 covers 7 bases. V lost 4 bases and J lost 6; bases outside the gene matches: 11. The V gene's germline CDR1 is ENHRY and CDR2 SYGVKD. The CDR3 runs to 15 residues. The CDR3 nucleotides are TGTGCCATCAGTGGGGGGACAGAGCACCTCGATGGCTACACCTTC. This sequence encodes CAISGGTEHLDGYTF.

This clone has a single count. The chain links TRBV18 to TRBJ1-2; weak D call: TRBD1 (5 bases). This CDR3 has 13 residues. CDR1 and CDR2 from the germline V gene are KGHSH and LQKENI. The germline V and J ends were trimmed by 5 bases and 4 bases, with 11 bases remaining between them. CDR3 loop: CASSSTASYGYTF. CDR3 nucleotide sequence: TGTGCCAGCTCATCGACAGCTTCCTATGGCTACACCTTC. Based on the CDR3 plus reference TRBV18 and TRBJ1-2, the full variable domain is NAGVMQNPRHLVRRRGQEARLRCSPMKGHSHVYWYRQLPEEGLKFMVYLQKENIIDESGMPKERFSAEFPKEGPSILRIQQVVRGDSAAYFCASSSTASYGYTFGSGTRLTVV.

The chain has TRBV28 and TRBJ2-7; weak D call: TRBD1 (5 bases). V was cut by 6 bases and J by 4 bases, with 16 bases left in between. The CDR3 length is 14 residues. Germline V lookup: CDR1 MDHEN, CDR2 SYDVKM. In nucleotides, the CDR3 is TGTGCCAGCAGCTCAGGGATTATCCCGTACGAGCAGTACTTC. It yields the protein CASSSGIIPYEQYF.

The chain has TRBV4-2 and TRBJ2-3; weak D call: TRBD2 (7 bases). This CDR3 comprises 16 residues. CDR1 is LGHNA and CDR2 is YNFKEQ in the germline V gene. The V and J ends lost 0 bases and 4 bases respectively, with 14 bases between them. The DNA for the CDR3 is TGTGCCAGCAGCCAAGATACGCGGGGGCGGCCAGATACGCAGTATTTT. Translated: CASSQDTRGRPDTQYF.